The 8 T cell receptor beta chains below come from one sample, sequenced in a study of blood T cell repertoires in COVID-19. Profiled with immunoSEQ multiplex PCR; TCRdb holds only in-frame clones, not every one. The sample lists fewer than 350,000 clones; 88% were seen once. Sequenced material: peripheral blood. The receptors come from a man aged 18 to 29 with active or convalescent COVID-19.

V is TRBV27 and J is TRBJ2-1; a possible D gene is TRBD2 (5 bases). The CDR3 runs 13 residues. The V end was cut by 5 bases, the J end by 9 bases, with 14 bases between. Germline V gene data show CDR1 as MNHEY and CDR2 as SMNVEV (reference sequence). CDR3 nucleotides: TGTGCCAGCAGTATCGGGGTTGTTGGTGAGCAGTTCTTC. Encoded protein: CASSIGVVGEQFF.

The chain employs TRBV6-2 or TRBV6-3 and TRBJ1-1; D is ambiguous. Germline-derived CDR1 and CDR2 are MNHEY and SVGEGT. This CDR3 comprises 14 residues. V was cut by 4 bases and J by 11 bases, with 20 bases left in between. CDR3 in amino acids: CASSLTLIRHPAFF. The CDR3 DNA is TGTGCCAGCAGTTTGACCCTAATAAGACACCCGGCTTTCTTT.

The chain joins TRBV13 to TRBJ1-1, with D maybe TRBD1 (5 bases). Germline V CDR1 and CDR2: PRHDT, FYEKMQ (reference sequence). This CDR3 is 14 amino acids long. The V gene lost 4 bases and the J gene lost 1 base, with 10 bases spanning the gap. The CDR3 here is CASSSGHSNTEAFF. The CDR3, as DNA: TGTGCCAGCAGCTCCGGACACTCGAACACTGAAGCTTTCTTT.

The chain carries TRBV19 and TRBJ2-2; perhaps TRBD1 as D (5 bases). The CDR3 extends over 16 amino acids. Germline loops: CDR1 LNHDA, CDR2 SQIVND (reference sequence). The V and J ends lost 4 bases and 6 bases respectively, with 18 bases between them. CDR3 bases: TGTGCCAGTAGTAACCCCCCCAGGGTATGGGCCGGGGAGCTGTTTTTT. It is translated as CASSNPPRVWAGELFF.

As for this clone: At the DNA level, this CDR3 is encoded by other sequences in the same sample as well. V usage is TRBV5-1 and J usage is TRBJ2-7, with D possibly TRBD1 on 7 matching bases. Germline CDR1 reads SGHRS; CDR2 reads YFSETQ. CDR3 size: 15 residues. V gave up 0 bases and J gave up 2 bases, with 12 bases separating them. CDR3 loop: CASSLVQGGTYEQYF. The CDR3 DNA follows: TGCGCCAGCAGCTTGGTCCAGGGGGGAACCTACGAGCAGTACTTC.

The V gene is TRBV3-1 (or the pseudogene TRBV3-2), the J gene TRBJ1-6; tentative D call: TRBD1 (5 bases). Germline assignment: CDR1 LGHDT and CDR2 YNNKEL (reference sequence). The CDR3 is made up of 16 amino acids. V lost 2 bases to trimming and J lost 9 bases, with 17 bases between them. The CDR3 spells CASSQQTGVLVSPLHF. CDR3 DNA: TGTGCCAGCAGCCAACAAACAGGAGTTTTGGTTTCACCCCTCCACTTT.

V is TRBV6-5 and J is TRBJ1-6; 12 nucleotides line up with TRBD1. Germline loops: CDR1 MNHEY, CDR2 SVGAGI. V shed 4 bases, J shed 14 bases, and the junction held 6 bases outside the gene matches. CDR3 length: 14 residues. The CDR3 coding sequence is TGTGCCAGCAGTTCCGGGACAGGGGGCACGTCCCTCCACTTT. It is translated as CASSSGTGGTSLHF.

V usage is TRBV11-2 and J usage is TRBJ2-3; 9 nucleotides align to TRBD2. V shed 5 bases, J shed 6 bases, and the junction held 9 bases outside the gene matches. Germline CDR1 is SGHAT and CDR2 is FQNNGV. The CDR3 is 15 amino acids. The CDR3 bases are TGTGCCAGCAGCAATTCGGCGGGGGGGCTCGATACGCAGTATTTT. Protein sequence: CASSNSAGGLDTQYF.